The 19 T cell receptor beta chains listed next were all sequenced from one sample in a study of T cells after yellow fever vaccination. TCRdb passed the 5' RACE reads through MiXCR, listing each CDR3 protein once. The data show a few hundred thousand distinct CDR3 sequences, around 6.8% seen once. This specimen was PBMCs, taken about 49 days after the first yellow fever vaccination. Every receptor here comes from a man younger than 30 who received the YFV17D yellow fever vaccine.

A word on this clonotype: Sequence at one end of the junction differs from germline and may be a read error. The DNA of the CDR3 is TGTGCCAGCAGTGATTACTCCCCTACTGTCTTT. Translated, it gives CASSDYSPTVF. This chain joins TRBV2 and TRBJ1-6; D remains ambiguous. CDR1 SNHLY and CDR2 FYNNEI come from the germline V gene. The CDR3 sequence is 11 residues long.

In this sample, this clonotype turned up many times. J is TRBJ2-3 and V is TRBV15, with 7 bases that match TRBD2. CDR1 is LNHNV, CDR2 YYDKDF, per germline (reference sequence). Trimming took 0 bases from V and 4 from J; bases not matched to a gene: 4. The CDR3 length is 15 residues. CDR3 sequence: CATSRDGRGADTQYF. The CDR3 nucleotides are TGTGCCACCAGCAGAGATGGCCGGGGGGCAGATACGCAGTATTTT.

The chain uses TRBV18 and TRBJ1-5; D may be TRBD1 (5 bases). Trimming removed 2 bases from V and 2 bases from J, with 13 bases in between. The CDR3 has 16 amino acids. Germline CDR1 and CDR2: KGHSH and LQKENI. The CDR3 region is CASSPSAGGGNQPQHF. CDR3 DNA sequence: TGTGCCAGCTCACCATCGGCGGGGGGAGGCAATCAGCCCCAGCATTTT.

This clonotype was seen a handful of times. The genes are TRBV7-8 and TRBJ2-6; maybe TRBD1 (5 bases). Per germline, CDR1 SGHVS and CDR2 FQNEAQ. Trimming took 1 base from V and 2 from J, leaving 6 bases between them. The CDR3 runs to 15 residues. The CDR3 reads CASSLEQAGANVLTF. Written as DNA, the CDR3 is TGTGCCAGCAGCTTAGAACAGGCTGGGGCCAACGTCCTGACTTTC. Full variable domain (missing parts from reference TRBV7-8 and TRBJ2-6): GAGVSQSPRYKVAKRGQDVALRCDPISGHVSLFWYQQALGQGPEFLTYFQNEAQLDKSGLPSDRFFAERPEGSVSTLKIQRTQQEDSAVYLCASSLEQAGANVLTFGAGSRLTVL.

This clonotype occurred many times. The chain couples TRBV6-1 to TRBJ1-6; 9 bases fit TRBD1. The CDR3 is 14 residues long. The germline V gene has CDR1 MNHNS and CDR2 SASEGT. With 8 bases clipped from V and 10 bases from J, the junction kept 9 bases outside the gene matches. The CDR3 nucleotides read TGTGCCAGCTACAGGGGGCCCCCGGGGTCACCCCTCCACTTT. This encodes CASYRGPPGSPLHF.

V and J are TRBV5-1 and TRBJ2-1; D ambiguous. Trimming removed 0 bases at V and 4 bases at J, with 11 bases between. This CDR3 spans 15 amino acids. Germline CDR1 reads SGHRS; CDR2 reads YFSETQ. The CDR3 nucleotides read TGCGCCAGCAGCTTGGCCATTACAGCTTACAATGAGCAGTTCTTC. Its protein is CASSLAITAYNEQFF.

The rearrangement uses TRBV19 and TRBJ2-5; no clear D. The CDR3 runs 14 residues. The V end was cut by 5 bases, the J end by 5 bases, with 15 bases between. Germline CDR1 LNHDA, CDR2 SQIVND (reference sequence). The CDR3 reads CASSPFPGRETQYF. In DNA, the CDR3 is TGTGCCAGTAGTCCTTTTCCAGGTCGGGAGACCCAGTACTTC.

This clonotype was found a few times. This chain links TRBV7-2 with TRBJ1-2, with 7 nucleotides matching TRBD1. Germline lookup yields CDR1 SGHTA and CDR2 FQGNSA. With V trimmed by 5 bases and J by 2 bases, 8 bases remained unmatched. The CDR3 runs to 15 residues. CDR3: CASSLTGAGNYGYTF. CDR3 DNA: TGTGCCAGCAGCCTCACAGGGGCGGGAAACTATGGCTACACCTTC.

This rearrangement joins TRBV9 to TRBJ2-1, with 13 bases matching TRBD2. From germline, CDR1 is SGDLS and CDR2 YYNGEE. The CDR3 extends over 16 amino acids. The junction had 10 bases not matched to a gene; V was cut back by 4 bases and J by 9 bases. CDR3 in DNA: TGTGCCAGCAGCCCCGGGACTAGCGGGGTTGATATTGAGCAGTTCTTC. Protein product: CASSPGTSGVDIEQFF.

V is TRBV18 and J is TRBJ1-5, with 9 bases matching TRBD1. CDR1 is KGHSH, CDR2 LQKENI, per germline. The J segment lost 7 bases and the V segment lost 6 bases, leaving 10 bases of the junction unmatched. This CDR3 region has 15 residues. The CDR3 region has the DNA TGTGCCAGCTCGGCGGGGACAGGGATTGGACAGCCCCAGCATTTT. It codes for CASSAGTGIGQPQHF.

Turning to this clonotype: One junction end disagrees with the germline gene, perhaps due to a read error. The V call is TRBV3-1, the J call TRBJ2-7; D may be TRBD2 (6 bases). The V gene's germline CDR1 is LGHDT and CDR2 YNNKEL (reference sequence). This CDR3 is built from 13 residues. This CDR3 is CASSRGVSCEQYF. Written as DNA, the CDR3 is TGTGCCAGCAGTCGCGGGGTGTCCTGCGAGCAGTACTTC.

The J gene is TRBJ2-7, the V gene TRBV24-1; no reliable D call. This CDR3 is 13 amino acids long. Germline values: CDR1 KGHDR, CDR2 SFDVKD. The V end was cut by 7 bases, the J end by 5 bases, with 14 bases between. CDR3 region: CATRKPKGDEQYF. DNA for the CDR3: TGTGCCACCAGGAAACCAAAAGGTGACGAGCAGTACTTC.

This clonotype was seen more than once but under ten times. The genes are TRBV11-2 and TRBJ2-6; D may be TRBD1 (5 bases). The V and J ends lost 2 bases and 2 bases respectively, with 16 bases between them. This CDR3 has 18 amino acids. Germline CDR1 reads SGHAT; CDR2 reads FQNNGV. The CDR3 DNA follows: TGTGCCAGCAGCTTACGGACAAGTGAAATTACTGGGGCCAACGTCCTGACTTTC. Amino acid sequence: CASSLRTSEITGANVLTF.

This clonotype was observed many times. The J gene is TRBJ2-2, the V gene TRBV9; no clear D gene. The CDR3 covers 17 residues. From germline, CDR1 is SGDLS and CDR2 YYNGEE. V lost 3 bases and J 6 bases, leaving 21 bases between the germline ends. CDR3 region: CASSAFPPGLASGELFF. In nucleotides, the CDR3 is TGTGCCAGCAGCGCATTTCCGCCGGGCCTTGCGTCCGGGGAGCTGTTTTTT.

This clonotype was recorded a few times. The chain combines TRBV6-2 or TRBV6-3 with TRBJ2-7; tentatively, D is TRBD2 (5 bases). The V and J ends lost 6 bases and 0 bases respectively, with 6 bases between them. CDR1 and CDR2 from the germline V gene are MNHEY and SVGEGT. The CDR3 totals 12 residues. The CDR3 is CASSGDSYEQYV. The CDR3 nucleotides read TGTGCCAGCAGCGGGGACTCCTACGAGCAGTACGTC.

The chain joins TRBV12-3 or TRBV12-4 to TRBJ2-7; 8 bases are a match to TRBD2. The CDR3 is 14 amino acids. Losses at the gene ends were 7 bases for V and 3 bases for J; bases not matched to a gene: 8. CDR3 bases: TGTGCCAGCACCTGGGGGACTAGGGTCTACGAGCAGTACTTC. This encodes CASTWGTRVYEQYF.

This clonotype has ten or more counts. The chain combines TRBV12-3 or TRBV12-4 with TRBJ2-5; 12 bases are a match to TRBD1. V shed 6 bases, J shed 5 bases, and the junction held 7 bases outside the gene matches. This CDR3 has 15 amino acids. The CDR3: CASSIGTGGSETQYF. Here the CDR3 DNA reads TGTGCCAGCAGCATTGGGACAGGGGGCTCGGAGACCCAGTACTTC.

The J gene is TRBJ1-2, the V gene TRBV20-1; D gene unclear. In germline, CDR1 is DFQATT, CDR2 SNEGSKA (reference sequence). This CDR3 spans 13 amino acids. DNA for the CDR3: TGCAGGGCACAAAAGCCCGGACTCTATGGCTACACCTTC. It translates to CRAQKPGLYGYTF.

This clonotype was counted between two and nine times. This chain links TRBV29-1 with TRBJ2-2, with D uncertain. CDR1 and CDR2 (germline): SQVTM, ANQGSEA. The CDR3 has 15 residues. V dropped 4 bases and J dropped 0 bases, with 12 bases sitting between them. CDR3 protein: CSVAPGATNTGELFF. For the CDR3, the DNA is TGCAGCGTTGCTCCAGGTGCCACGAACACCGGGGAGCTGTTTTTT.